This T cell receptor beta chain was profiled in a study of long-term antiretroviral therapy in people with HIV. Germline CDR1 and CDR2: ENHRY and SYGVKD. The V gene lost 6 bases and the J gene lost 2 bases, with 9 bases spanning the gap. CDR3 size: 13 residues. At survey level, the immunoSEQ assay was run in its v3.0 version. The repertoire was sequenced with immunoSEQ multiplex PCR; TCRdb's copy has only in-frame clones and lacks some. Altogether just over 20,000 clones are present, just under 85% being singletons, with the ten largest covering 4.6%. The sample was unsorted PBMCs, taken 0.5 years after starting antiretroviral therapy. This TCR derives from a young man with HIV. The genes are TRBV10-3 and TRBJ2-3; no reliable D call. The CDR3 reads CAIRWSTTDTQYF. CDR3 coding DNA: TGTGCCATCAGGTGGTCTACCACAGATACGCAGTATTTT.